Shown below are 11 T cell receptor beta chains from a single sample sequenced in a study of cytomegalovirus exposure and HLA in healthy donors. The assay was immunoSEQ multiplex PCR, and TCRdb's table has in-frame clones only and misses some. The sample shows 200,000 or so clones, more than 75% of them seen only once. The sequenced material came from PBMCs. These receptors all stem from a man younger than 35 in good health and CMV-seropositive.

The V call is TRBV28, the J call TRBJ1-5, with TRBD1 matching 7 bases. CDR3 length: 16 residues. Per the germline V gene, CDR1 is MDHEN and CDR2 is SYDVKM. The V segment lost 2 bases and the J segment 3 bases; nucleotides outside the gene matches: 7. The CDR3 sequence is CASSLQTGKINQPQHF. CDR3 nucleotide sequence: TGTGCCAGCAGTTTACAGACAGGGAAAATCAATCAGCCCCAGCATTTT. Drawing the rest from reference TRBV28 and TRBJ1-5, the complete variable domain is DVKVTQSSRYLVKRTGEKVFLECVQDMDHENMFWYRQDPGLGLRLIYFSYDVKMKEKGDIPEGYSVSREKKERFSLILESASTNQTSMYLCASSLQTGKINQPQHFGDGTRLSIL.

V is TRBV4-3 and J is TRBJ1-4, with a possible D match to TRBD1 (5 bases). The germline V and J ends were trimmed by 1 base and 4 bases, with 16 bases remaining between them. This CDR3 comprises 17 residues. The germline V gene has CDR1 LGHNA and CDR2 YSLEER. CDR3: CASSQVTPGLDNEKLFF. CDR3 sequence (DNA): TGCGCCAGCAGCCAAGTCACTCCAGGGTTGGATAATGAAAAACTGTTTTTT.

The CDR3: CASSPPGLRDEQYF. The CDR3 region has the DNA TGTGCCAGCAGCCCCCCCGGGTTGCGCGACGAGCAGTACTTC. The gene calls are TRBV7-2 and TRBJ2-7, with D hard to call. Trimming stripped 5 bases from V and 5 bases from J, with 16 bases between. This CDR3 is built from 14 residues. Germline loops: CDR1 SGHTA, CDR2 FQGNSA.

This chain uses TRBV30 with TRBJ2-2, with 9 nucleotides matching TRBD2. The CDR3 length is 15 residues. J was trimmed by 5 bases and V by 0 bases; bases with no gene match: 4. Germline V lookup: CDR1 GTSNPN, CDR2 SVGIG (reference sequence). The CDR3 reads CAWSVAGGRTGELFF. CDR3 DNA sequence: TGTGCCTGGAGTGTAGCGGGAGGTCGGACCGGGGAGCTGTTTTTT.

V gene TRBV9 combines with J gene TRBJ2-2, with 11 bases aligning to TRBD1. The V gene's germline CDR1 is SGDLS and CDR2 YYNGEE. The trim removed 1 base at V and 7 bases at J, leaving 12 bases unmatched. This CDR3 has 18 amino acids. The DNA of the CDR3 is TGTGCCAGCAGCGTAAAAAGGACAGGGGGCGGGAATAACGGGGAGCTGTTTTTT. Translated: CASSVKRTGGGNNGELFF.

This rearrangement joins TRBV6-5 to TRBJ1-4; perhaps TRBD1 as D (5 bases). There are 12 residues in the CDR3. V was clipped by 11 bases and J by 8 bases, with 15 bases between them. Germline CDR1 MNHEY, CDR2 SVGAGI. The CDR3 nucleotides are TGTGCCTCCCTGGGCCAGGGAGAAAAACTGTTTTTT. This codes for CASLGQGEKLFF.

This sequence joins TRBV5-1 and TRBJ2-3, with TRBD2 identical over 12 bases. Germline values: CDR1 SGHRS, CDR2 YFSETQ. The CDR3 covers 15 residues. The V segment lost 0 bases and the J segment 6 bases; nucleotides outside the gene matches: 2. The CDR3 reads CASSLVTSGRDTQYF. In DNA, the CDR3 is TGCGCCAGCAGCTTGGTAACTAGCGGGAGGGATACGCAGTATTTT. The variable domain in full, with the rest retrieved from reference TRBV5-1 and TRBJ2-3, is KAGVTQTPRYLIKTRGQQVTLSCSPISGHRSVSWYQQTPGQGLQFLFEYFSETQRNKGNFPGRFSGRQFSNSRSEMNVSTLELGDSALYLCASSLVTSGRDTQYFGPGTRLTVL.

V usage is TRBV29-1 and J usage is TRBJ2-6, with TRBD1 as a possible D gene (5 bases). The CDR3 is 17 amino acids. V was shortened by 4 bases and J by 0 bases, with 16 bases between the two germline ends. Germline V gene data show CDR1 as SQVTM and CDR2 as ANQGSEA. CDR3 protein: CSVVGQGQGSGANVLTF. CDR3 bases: TGCAGCGTTGTAGGGCAGGGTCAGGGCTCTGGGGCCAACGTCCTGACTTTC.

The chain employs TRBV6-1 and TRBJ2-7; D might be TRBD1 (6 bases). V lost 6 bases to trimming and J lost 0 bases, with 12 bases between them. CDR1 is MNHNS and CDR2 is SASEGT in the germline V gene. CDR3 length: 14 amino acids. The CDR3 DNA follows: TGTGCCAGCAGGTCGGGACAAACCTCCTACGAGCAGTACTTC. Translation gives CASRSGQTSYEQYF.

The chain joins TRBV30 to TRBJ1-1, with D maybe TRBD1 (5 bases). CDR1 GTSNPN and CDR2 SVGIG come from the germline V gene (reference sequence). Deletions cut 3 bases from V and 2 bases from J, with 10 bases between. The CDR3 runs to 13 residues. CDR3 loop: CAWRAGGNTEAFF. The CDR3 region has the DNA TGTGCCTGGAGAGCCGGGGGTAACACTGAAGCTTTCTTT. Complete variable domain (other parts from reference TRBV30 and TRBJ1-1): SQTIHQWPATLVQPVGSPLSLECTVEGTSNPNLYWYRQAAGRGLQLLFYSVGIGQISSEVPQNLSASRPQDRQFILSSKKLLLSDSGFYLCAWRAGGNTEAFFGQGTRLTVV.

The V gene is TRBV30, the J gene TRBJ2-5; D remains unclear. From germline, CDR1 is GTSNPN and CDR2 SVGIG (reference sequence). The CDR3 is made up of 11 amino acids. Trimming took off 3 bases at V and 4 bases at J, with 6 bases between the two ends. CDR3 in DNA: TGTGCCTGGAGCGTACTAGAGACCCAGTACTTC. It specifies CAWSVLETQYF.